Below are 11 T cell receptor beta chains sequenced from a single sample in a study of cytomegalovirus exposure and HLA in healthy donors. Use of 60 Vbeta and 13 Jbeta primers characterized the PCR. Here immunoSEQ multiplex PCR was the method, and the copy in TCRdb shows in-frame clones only, minus some. The table lists some 98,000 clones, 70% to 85% of them singletons. Sequencing input: PBMCs. Receptors originate from a human donor in good health.

The table lists this clone with a count of one. The chain uses TRBV11-2 and TRBJ1-1; no clear D gene. Germline loops: CDR1 SGHAT, CDR2 FQNNGV. The CDR3 contains 14 residues. The germline V and J ends were trimmed by 5 bases and 0 bases, with 10 bases remaining between them. The DNA for the CDR3 is TGTGCCAGCAGCCCGATCCAGGTGAACACTGAAGCTTTCTTT. The encoded protein is CASSPIQVNTEAFF.

The chain couples TRBV7-3 to TRBJ1-1; 8 nucleotides agree with TRBD1. The CDR3 spans 13 residues. Germline V gene data show CDR1 as SGHTA and CDR2 as FQGTGA. V was clipped by 5 bases and J by 1 base; unmatched bases: 0. CDR3 residues: CASSDRGNTEAFF. The CDR3 DNA reads as TGTGCCAGCAGCGACAGGGGGAACACTGAAGCTTTCTTT.

This clone was counted once. The gene calls are TRBV19 and TRBJ1-1, with 7 bases identical to TRBD1. In germline, CDR1 is LNHDA, CDR2 SQIVND (reference sequence). The V and J ends lost 7 bases and 5 bases, in that order; junction bases with no gene match: 7. There are 13 residues in the CDR3. The CDR3 is CASTGGSWTEAFF. Written as DNA, the CDR3 is TGTGCCAGTACAGGGGGTTCTTGGACTGAAGCTTTCTTT.

J is TRBJ2-5 and V is TRBV27, with 11 bases aligning to TRBD1. CDR1 and CDR2 from the germline V gene are MNHEY and SMNVEV (reference sequence). V dropped 3 bases and J dropped 5; count of bases not matched to a gene: 8. This CDR3 region has 16 residues. CDR3 DNA: TGTGCCAGCAGTTTGTTCGCCGGGACAGGGGGGGAGACCCAGTACTTC. Translated, it gives CASSLFAGTGGETQYF.

This clone has just a few counts. The chain's CDR3 is CASSWTGILYLYEQYF. Here the CDR3 DNA reads TGTGCCAGTAGTTGGACAGGGATCCTCTATCTCTACGAGCAGTACTTC. The V and J genes are TRBV19 and TRBJ2-7, with 8 bases lining up with TRBD1. This CDR3 region has 16 residues. CDR1 is LNHDA and CDR2 is SQIVND in the germline V gene (reference sequence). With V trimmed by 5 bases and J by 3 bases, 12 bases remained unmatched.

V and J are TRBV4-1 and TRBJ2-2; tentative D call: TRBD1 (6 bases). The CDR3 is 16 residues long. The germline CDR1 and CDR2 sequences are MGHRA and YSYEKL. V was shortened by 1 base and J by 5 bases, with 14 bases between the two germline ends. In DNA, the CDR3 is TGCGCCAGCAGCCAAGCTCCAGGGGTACGGACCGGGGAGCTGTTTTTT. This sequence encodes CASSQAPGVRTGELFF.

A few counts support this clone. This chain's CDR3 is CAWGAWTVKGTDTQYF. The CDR3 DNA is TGTGCCTGGGGAGCCTGGACAGTAAAGGGCACAGATACGCAGTATTTT. J is TRBJ2-3 and V is TRBV30; possibly TRBD1 for D (6 bases). With 5 bases removed from V and 1 base from J, the gap between germline ends came to 19 bases. The CDR3 loop spans 16 amino acids. Germline V lookup: CDR1 GTSNPN, CDR2 SVGIG (reference sequence).

V is TRBV4-2 and J is TRBJ2-2; 9 positions agree with TRBD2. The germline gives CDR1 LGHNA, CDR2 YNFKEQ. The CDR3 sequence is 15 residues long. Trimming removed 1 base from V and 5 bases from J; junction bases left unmatched: 2. The chain's CDR3 is CASSQGREGTGELFF. CDR3 coding DNA: TGTGCCAGCAGCCAAGGGCGGGAGGGTACCGGGGAGCTGTTTTTT.

This chain links TRBV4-3 with TRBJ2-1; TRBD2 agrees at 7 bases. V lost 0 bases, J lost 3 bases, and 5 bases stayed unmatched. The CDR3 totals 16 residues. Germline CDR1 reads LGHNA; CDR2 reads YSLEER. CDR3 residues: CASSQDGLAVYNEQFF. The CDR3 DNA is TGCGCCAGCAGCCAAGATGGCCTAGCGGTCTACAATGAGCAGTTCTTC.

The genes are TRBV5-1 and TRBJ2-2, with a tentative D call TRBD1 (5 bases). CDR3 length: 15 amino acids. CDR1 and CDR2 from the germline V gene are SGHRS and YFSETQ. The V and J ends lost 1 base and 1 base respectively, with 8 bases between them. CDR3 residues: CASSLRQGNTGELFF. CDR3 coding DNA: TGCGCCAGCAGCTTGAGGCAGGGGAACACCGGGGAGCTGTTTTTT.

With respect to this clone: A junction boundary mismatches the germline segment, possibly from a read error. This chain joins TRBV15 and TRBJ2-4; 8 nucleotides align to TRBD2. The CDR3 is made up of 13 amino acids. Germline values: CDR1 LNHNV, CDR2 YYDKDF (reference sequence). The CDR3 protein is CATGTGTRNNQYF. CDR3 nucleotides: TGTGCCACCGGGACCGGGACTAGAAACAATCAGTACTTC. Full variable domain (outside the CDR3, taken from reference TRBV15 and TRBJ2-4): DAMVIQNPRYQVTQFGKPVTLSCSQTLNHNVMYWYQQKSSQAPKLLFHYYDKDFNNEADTPDNFQSRRPNTSFCFLDIRSPGLGDTAMYLCATGTGTRNNQYFGAGTRLSVL.